The 3 T cell receptor beta chains in this list originate from one sample, sequenced in a study of beta chain features in type 1 diabetes. Every bit of the isolated RNA underwent reverse transcription, so sequencing read expressed TCRB transcripts. TCRdb keeps only in-frame clones here, not all; method: immunoSEQ multiplex PCR. The data contain about 290,000 clones, about 7.8% of them singletons. The specimen sequenced was central memory CD4+ T cells from blood. The receptor source for this set is a woman aged 18 to 35 in good health.

The DNA for the CDR3 is TGTGCCAGTAGTCCCCTCACCCTAGCGGGAGAGAAGACCCAGTACTTC. This codes for CASSPLTLAGEKTQYF. The rearrangement uses TRBV19 and TRBJ2-5; TRBD2 matches 10 bases. CDR1 LNHDA and CDR2 SQIVND come from the germline V gene (reference sequence). The CDR3 has 16 amino acids. Trimming removed 5 bases from V and 6 bases from J; junction bases left unmatched: 12.

The chain is built from TRBV4-1 and TRBJ1-4; D gene ambiguous. The CDR3 runs to 16 residues. The V gene lost 1 base and the J gene lost 0 bases, with 9 bases spanning the gap. Germline values: CDR1 MGHRA, CDR2 YSYEKL. This chain's CDR3 is CASSQGSVATNEKLFF. The DNA of the CDR3 is TGCGCCAGCAGCCAAGGCTCAGTTGCAACTAATGAAAAACTGTTTTTT.

The rearrangement links TRBV10-3 to TRBJ1-1; 8 nucleotides match TRBD1. From germline, CDR1 is ENHRY and CDR2 SYGVKD. V lost 3 bases and J lost 2; bases outside the gene matches: 5. This CDR3 is built from 15 residues. The CDR3 nucleotides are TGTGCCATCAGTGACAGGGGGCTAGACAACACTGAAGCTTTCTTT. This translates into CAISDRGLDNTEAFF.